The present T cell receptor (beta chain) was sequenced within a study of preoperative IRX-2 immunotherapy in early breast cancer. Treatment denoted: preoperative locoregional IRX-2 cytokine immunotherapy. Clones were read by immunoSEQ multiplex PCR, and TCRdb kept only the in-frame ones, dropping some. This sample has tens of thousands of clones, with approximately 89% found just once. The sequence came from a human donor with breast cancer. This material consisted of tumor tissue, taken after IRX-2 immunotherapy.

CDR3 sequence (DNA): TGTGCCAGTAGTAGGGGGTCGGCAGATACGCAGTATTTT. Translation: CASSRGSADTQYF. The rearrangement joins TRBV19 to TRBJ2-3; D may match TRBD1 or TRBD2 (5 bases each). The CDR3 totals 13 residues. V shed 4 bases and J shed 4 bases, with 9 bases lying between them. CDR1 and CDR2 (germline): LNHDA, SQIVND (reference sequence).